These 19 T cell receptor beta chains were sequenced from one sample in a study of CD8+ T cells in alopecia areata. RNA was isolated and reverse transcribed to cDNA, the sequencing template. Data came from immunoSEQ multiplex PCR; TCRdb stores just in-frame clones and leaves some out. The sample carries around 140,000 clones, roughly 53% recorded once. Material: CD4+ T cells sorted from blood, obtained at week 0. These receptors all stem from a human donor with alopecia areata.

V is TRBV29-1 and J is TRBJ2-1; the match to TRBD1 covers 7 bases. The CDR3 totals 12 residues. Trimming at V came to 7 bases and at J to 4 bases, leaving 4 bases not matched to a gene. Germline CDR1 is SQVTM and CDR2 is ANQGSEA. CDR3 in DNA: TGCAGCGCTCGGGACAGTTACAATGAGCAGTTCTTC. Translating it yields CSARDSYNEQFF.

The genes are TRBV5-1 and TRBJ1-6; TRBD1 matches 9 bases. This CDR3 has 17 residues. CDR1 and CDR2 (germline): SGHRS, YFSETQ. Trimming removed 0 bases from V and 8 bases from J; junction bases left unmatched: 9. CDR3 sequence: CASSLEGQGRPDSPLHF. CDR3 DNA: TGCGCCAGCAGCTTGGAAGGACAGGGGCGGCCTGATTCACCCCTCCACTTT.

Worth noting for this clone: The same CDR3 also results from other DNA sequences found in this sample. CDR3 amino acids: CSVEGGYTF. CDR3 nucleotides: TGCAGCGTTGAAGGTGGCTACACCTTC. The chain has TRBV29-1 and TRBJ1-2, with no clear D. Germline V gene sequence: CDR1 SQVTM, CDR2 ANQGSEA. This CDR3 contains 9 residues. V lost 1 base and J 7 bases, leaving 1 base between the germline ends.

This chain links TRBV30 with TRBJ1-1; possibly TRBD1 for D (5 bases). Germline CDR1 and CDR2: GTSNPN and SVGIG (reference sequence). The CDR3 has 13 amino acids. Trimming cost V 3 bases and J 3 bases, with 11 bases left between them. The CDR3 region is CAWSPGAHTEAFF. The CDR3 nucleotides read TGTGCCTGGAGCCCCGGGGCGCACACTGAAGCTTTCTTT.

The chain is built from TRBV5-1 and TRBJ1-2; tentatively, D is TRBD1 (5 bases). The ends were cut back, 2 bases at V and 3 bases at J, with 8 bases in the middle. CDR3 length equals 13 residues. The germline V gene encodes CDR1 SGHRS and CDR2 YFSETQ. The CDR3 DNA is TGCGCCAGCAGCTTCGGAGGGGACTATGGCTACACCTTC. Translated: CASSFGGDYGYTF.

The chain employs TRBV30 and TRBJ2-7; D is unresolved. The CDR3 covers 11 residues. V was shortened by 1 base and J by 4 bases, with 5 bases between the two germline ends. In germline, CDR1 is GTSNPN, CDR2 SVGIG (reference sequence). Here the CDR3 reads CAWSEGYEQYF. CDR3 sequence (DNA): TGTGCCTGGAGTGAGGGATACGAGCAGTACTTC.

The chain employs TRBV29-1 and TRBJ1-1; D gene unclear. Between the trimmed V and J ends, which lost 4 bases and 7 bases, there was a span of 10 bases. CDR3 length: 11 amino acids. CDR1 is SQVTM and CDR2 is ANQGSEA in the germline V gene. The CDR3 loop reads CSVAGNGEAFF. DNA for the CDR3: TGCAGCGTTGCAGGCAACGGTGAAGCTTTCTTT. The full variable domain, with the rest looked up from reference TRBV29-1 and TRBJ1-1, is SAVISQKPSRDICQRGTSLTIQCQVDSQVTMMFWYRQQPGQSLTLIATANQGSEATYESGFVIDKFPISRPNLTFSTLTVSNMSPEDSSIYLCSVAGNGEAFFGQGTRLTVV.

In nucleotides, the CDR3 is TGCGCCAGCAGCCAAGGTCGCGGGACCGATGCTTTTTATGGCTACACCTTC. It is translated as CASSQGRGTDAFYGYTF. The chain combines TRBV4-3 with TRBJ1-2, with D perhaps matching TRBD1 (5 bases). This CDR3 contains 17 residues. The germline V gene has CDR1 LGHNA and CDR2 YSLEER. Trimming left V 1 base short and J 5 bases short, with 20 bases between.

This chain joins TRBV29-1 and TRBJ1-5; D not certain. The CDR3 is 12 amino acids. Germline V lookup: CDR1 SQVTM, CDR2 ANQGSEA. Trimming stripped 6 bases from V and 2 bases from J, with 8 bases between. CDR3 protein: CSVQFGNQPQHF. CDR3 nucleotides: TGCAGCGTCCAGTTTGGCAATCAGCCCCAGCATTTT. Complete variable domain (other parts from reference TRBV29-1 and TRBJ1-5): SAVISQKPSRDICQRGTSLTIQCQVDSQVTMMFWYRQQPGQSLTLIATANQGSEATYESGFVIDKFPISRPNLTFSTLTVSNMSPEDSSIYLCSVQFGNQPQHFGDGTRLSIL.

This chain links TRBV29-1 with TRBJ2-7; D is ambiguous. V was shortened by 3 bases and J by 3 bases, with 9 bases between the two germline ends. The CDR3 has 12 residues. Germline V gene lookup returns CDR1 SQVTM and CDR2 ANQGSEA. The CDR3 spells CSVDSSNYEQYF. The CDR3 DNA sequence: TGCAGCGTTGATTCGTCTAACTACGAGCAGTACTTC.

The chain carries TRBV7-9 and TRBJ2-5, with a weak D call TRBD2 (6 bases). The germline gives CDR1 SEHNR, CDR2 FQNEAQ (reference sequence). CDR3 length: 13 residues. V lost 6 bases and J lost 7, with 15 bases in between. The CDR3 sequence: CASSYGGAGTQYF. The CDR3 nucleotides are TGTGCCAGCAGTTACGGGGGAGCGGGGACCCAGTACTTC.

This clone appeared a few times. This chain links TRBV7-8 with TRBJ2-4, with unresolved D. This CDR3 region has 14 residues. Looked up from germline, CDR1 is SGHVS and CDR2 is FQNEAQ. The germline V and J ends were trimmed by 0 bases and 1 base, with 4 bases remaining between them. CDR3: CASSLARAKNIQYF. The DNA of the CDR3 is TGTGCCAGCAGCTTAGCGAGGGCCAAAAACATTCAGTACTTC.

The J gene is TRBJ2-1, the V gene TRBV30; D may be TRBD2 (6 bases). The V end lost 2 bases, the J end lost 10 bases, and 12 bases lay between the germline ends. Germline loops: CDR1 GTSNPN, CDR2 SVGIG (reference sequence). The CDR3 spans 12 residues. In nucleotides, the CDR3 is TGTGCCTGGAGTCGGGGACTGCCCGAGCAGTTCTTC. It is translated as CAWSRGLPEQFF. Looking up the rest from reference TRBV30 and TRBJ2-1 gives the full variable domain: SQTIHQWPATLVQPVGSPLSLECTVEGTSNPNLYWYRQAAGRGLQLLFYSVGIGQISSEVPQNLSASRPQDRQFILSSKKLLLSDSGFYLCAWSRGLPEQFFGPGTRLTVL.

The J gene is TRBJ2-1, the V gene TRBV29-1; 7 bases agree with TRBD1. The CDR3 runs 12 residues. Trimming at V came to 6 bases and at J to 9 bases, leaving 8 bases not matched to a gene. The germline CDR1 and CDR2 sequences are SQVTM and ANQGSEA. This CDR3 is CSVRTGWSEQFF. CDR3 nucleotide sequence: TGCAGCGTGCGGACAGGTTGGAGTGAGCAGTTCTTC.

The rearrangement joins TRBV5-6 to TRBJ2-3; 7 bases are shared with TRBD1. The J segment lost 2 bases and the V segment lost 2 bases, leaving 8 bases of the junction unmatched. CDR3 length equals 16 residues. Germline CDR1 reads SGHDT; CDR2 reads YYEEEE. DNA of the CDR3: TGTGCCAGCAGCTTCGAGTTGGACAGGATCACAGATACGCAGTATTTT. Translation gives CASSFELDRITDTQYF.

This chain joins TRBV14 and TRBJ2-5, with D unresolved. V shed 0 bases and J shed 1 base, with 12 bases lying between them. Germline V gene lookup returns CDR1 SGHDN and CDR2 FVKESK. The CDR3 covers 16 residues. CDR3 protein: CASSQDPGAVQETQYF. Here the CDR3 DNA reads TGTGCCAGCAGCCAAGATCCAGGAGCAGTCCAAGAGACCCAGTACTTC.

The sample holds one count of this clone. This chain connects TRBV10-3 to TRBJ2-5, with no clear D. CDR1 is ENHRY and CDR2 is SYGVKD in the germline V gene. The CDR3 totals 15 residues. Trimming stripped 2 bases from V and 2 bases from J, with 12 bases between. CDR3 DNA: TGTGCCATCAGTGAGCGAGACACCGTTCAAGAGACCCAGTACTTC. It codes for CAISERDTVQETQYF.

There are a few counts of this clone. The chain employs TRBV18 and TRBJ1-1; no firm D call. The V gene lost 0 bases and the J gene lost 4 bases, with 12 bases spanning the gap. The CDR3 runs 15 residues. In germline, CDR1 is KGHSH, CDR2 LQKENI. CDR3 nucleotides: TGTGCCAGCTCACCACCGTGGGGTTTTGGCACTGAAGCTTTCTTT. It translates to CASSPPWGFGTEAFF.

The V and J genes are TRBV6-5 and TRBJ2-4; D not certain. The ends were cut back, 6 bases at V and 8 bases at J, with 5 bases in the middle. The V gene's germline CDR1 is MNHEY and CDR2 SVGAGI. CDR3 size: 10 residues. The CDR3 sequence: CASSRDIQYF. CDR3 nucleotide sequence: TGTGCCAGCAGCCGGGACATTCAGTACTTC.